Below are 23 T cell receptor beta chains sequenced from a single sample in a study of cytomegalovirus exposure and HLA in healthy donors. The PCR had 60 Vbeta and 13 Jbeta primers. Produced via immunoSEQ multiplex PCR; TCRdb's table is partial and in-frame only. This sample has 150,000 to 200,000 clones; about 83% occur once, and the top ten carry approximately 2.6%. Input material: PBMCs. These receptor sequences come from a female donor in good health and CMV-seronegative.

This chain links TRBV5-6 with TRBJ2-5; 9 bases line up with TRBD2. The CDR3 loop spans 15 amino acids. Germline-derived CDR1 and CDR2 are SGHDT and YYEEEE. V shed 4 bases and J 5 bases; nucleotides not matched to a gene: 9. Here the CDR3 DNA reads TGTGCCAGCAGCGCCAGCGGGGGGATCATGGAGACCCAGTACTTC. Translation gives CASSASGGIMETQYF. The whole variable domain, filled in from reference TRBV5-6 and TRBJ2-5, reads DAGVTQSPTHLIKTRGQQVTLRCSPKSGHDTVSWYQQALGQGPQFIFQYYEEEERQRGNFPDRFSGHQFPNYSSELNVNALLLGDSALYLCASSASGGIMETQYFGPGTRLLVL.

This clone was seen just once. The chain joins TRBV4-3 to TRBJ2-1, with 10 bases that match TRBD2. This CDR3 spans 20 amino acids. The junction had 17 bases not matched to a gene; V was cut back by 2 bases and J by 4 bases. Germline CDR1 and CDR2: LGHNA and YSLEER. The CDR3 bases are TGCGCCAGCAGCCAATATCCTAGGACTAGCGGACCGCTACGATACAATGAGCAGTTCTTC. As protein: CASSQYPRTSGPLRYNEQFF.

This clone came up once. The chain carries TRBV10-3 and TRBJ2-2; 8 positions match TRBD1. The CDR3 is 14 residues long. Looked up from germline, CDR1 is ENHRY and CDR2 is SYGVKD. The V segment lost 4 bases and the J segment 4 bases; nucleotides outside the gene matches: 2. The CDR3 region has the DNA TGTGCCATCAGTGGGACAGGGAGCACCGGGGAGCTGTTTTTT. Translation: CAISGTGSTGELFF.

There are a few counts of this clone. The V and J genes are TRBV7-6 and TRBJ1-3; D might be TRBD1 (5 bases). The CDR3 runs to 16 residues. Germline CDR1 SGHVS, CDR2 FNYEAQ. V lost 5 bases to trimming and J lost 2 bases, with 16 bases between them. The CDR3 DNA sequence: TGTGCCAGCAGCCTCCCCCCCCAGGGTGCTGGAAACACCATATATTTT. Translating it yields CASSLPPQGAGNTIYF.

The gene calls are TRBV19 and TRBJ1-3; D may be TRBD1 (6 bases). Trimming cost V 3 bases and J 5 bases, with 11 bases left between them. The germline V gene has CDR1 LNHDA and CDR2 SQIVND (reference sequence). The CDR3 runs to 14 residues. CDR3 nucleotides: TGTGCCAGTAGTATGGGCACAGGGCGAAACACCATATATTTT. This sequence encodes CASSMGTGRNTIYF.

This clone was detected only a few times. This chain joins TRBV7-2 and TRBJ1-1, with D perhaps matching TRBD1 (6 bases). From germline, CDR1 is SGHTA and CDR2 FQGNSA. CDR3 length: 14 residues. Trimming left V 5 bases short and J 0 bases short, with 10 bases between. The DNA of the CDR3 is TGTGCCAGCAGCCGGGGGGCTATGAACACTGAAGCTTTCTTT. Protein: CASSRGAMNTEAFF.

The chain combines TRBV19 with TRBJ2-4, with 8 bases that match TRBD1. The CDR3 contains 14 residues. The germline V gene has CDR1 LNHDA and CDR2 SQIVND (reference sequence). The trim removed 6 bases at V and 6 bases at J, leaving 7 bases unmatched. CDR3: CASSSRDRGNIQYF. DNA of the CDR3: TGTGCCAGTAGCAGCAGAGACAGGGGAAACATTCAGTACTTC. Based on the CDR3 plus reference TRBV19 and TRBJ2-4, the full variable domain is DGGITQSPKYLFRKEGQNVTLSCEQNLNHDAMYWYRQDPGQGLRLIYYSQIVNDFQKGDIAEGYSVSREKKESFPLTVTSAQKNPTAFYLCASSSRDRGNIQYFGAGTRLSVL.

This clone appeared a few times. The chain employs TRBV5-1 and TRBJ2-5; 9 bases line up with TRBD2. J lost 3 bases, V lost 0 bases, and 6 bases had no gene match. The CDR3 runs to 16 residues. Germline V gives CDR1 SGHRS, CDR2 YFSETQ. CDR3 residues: CASSLGSGGWKETQYF. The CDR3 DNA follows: TGCGCCAGCAGCTTGGGTAGCGGGGGCTGGAAAGAGACCCAGTACTTC.

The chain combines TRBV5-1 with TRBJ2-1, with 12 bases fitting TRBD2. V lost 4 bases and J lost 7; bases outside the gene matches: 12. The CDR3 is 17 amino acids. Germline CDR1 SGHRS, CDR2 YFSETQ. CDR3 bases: TGCGCCAGCAGCAGGGGACTAGCGGGTGGGACTCCGAATGAGCAGTTCTTC. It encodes CASSRGLAGGTPNEQFF.

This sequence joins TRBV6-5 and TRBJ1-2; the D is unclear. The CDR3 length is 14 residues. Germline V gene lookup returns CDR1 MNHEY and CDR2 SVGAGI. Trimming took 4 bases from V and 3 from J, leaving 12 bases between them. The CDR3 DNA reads TGTGCCAGCAGTTTCCGCGGTGGTGACTATGGCTACACCTTC. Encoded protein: CASSFRGGDYGYTF.

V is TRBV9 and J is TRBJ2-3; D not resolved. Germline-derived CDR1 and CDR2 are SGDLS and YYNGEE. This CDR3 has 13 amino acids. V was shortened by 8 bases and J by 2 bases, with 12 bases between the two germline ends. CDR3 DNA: TGTGCCAGGACCGACACACTCACAGATACGCAGTATTTT. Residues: CARTDTLTDTQYF.

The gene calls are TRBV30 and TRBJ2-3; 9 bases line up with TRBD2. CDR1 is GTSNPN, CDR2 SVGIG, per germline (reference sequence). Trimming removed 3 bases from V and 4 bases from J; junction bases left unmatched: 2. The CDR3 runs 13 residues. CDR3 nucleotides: TGTGCCTGGAGGCGCGGGAGGGCAGATACGCAGTATTTT. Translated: CAWRRGRADTQYF.

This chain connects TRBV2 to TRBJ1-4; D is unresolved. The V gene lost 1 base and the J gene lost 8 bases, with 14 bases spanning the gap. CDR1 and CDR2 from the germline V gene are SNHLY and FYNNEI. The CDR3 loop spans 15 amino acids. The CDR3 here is CASSEGPRLEEKLFF. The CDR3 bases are TGTGCCAGCAGTGAAGGCCCACGGCTGGAGGAAAAACTGTTTTTT. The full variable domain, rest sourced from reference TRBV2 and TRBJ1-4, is EPEVTQTPSHQVTQMGQEVILRCVPISNHLYFYWYRQILGQKVEFLVSFYNNEISEKSEIFDDQFSVERPDGSNFTLKIRSTKLEDSAMYFCASSEGPRLEEKLFFGSGTQLSVL.

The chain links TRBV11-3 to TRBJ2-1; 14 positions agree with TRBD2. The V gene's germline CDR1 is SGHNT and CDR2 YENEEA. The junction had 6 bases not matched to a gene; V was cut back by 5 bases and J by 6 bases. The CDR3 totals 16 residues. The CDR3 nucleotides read TGTGCCAGCAGCCCCGGACTAGCGGGAGGTAGCAATGAGCAGTTCTTC. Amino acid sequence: CASSPGLAGGSNEQFF.

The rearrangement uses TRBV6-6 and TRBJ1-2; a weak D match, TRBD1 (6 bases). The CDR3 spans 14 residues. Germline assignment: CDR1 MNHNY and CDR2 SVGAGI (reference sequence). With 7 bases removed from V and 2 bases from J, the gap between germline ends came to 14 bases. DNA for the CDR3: TGTGCCAGCACCCGAGGACAGATCAACTATGGCTACACCTTC. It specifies CASTRGQINYGYTF.

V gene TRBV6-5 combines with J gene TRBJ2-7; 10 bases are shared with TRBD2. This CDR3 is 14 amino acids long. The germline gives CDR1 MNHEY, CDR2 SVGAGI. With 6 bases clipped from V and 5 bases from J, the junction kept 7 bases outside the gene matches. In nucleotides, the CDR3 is TGTGCCAGCAGACACCTAGCGGGAGCTGACGAGCAGTACTTC. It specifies CASRHLAGADEQYF.

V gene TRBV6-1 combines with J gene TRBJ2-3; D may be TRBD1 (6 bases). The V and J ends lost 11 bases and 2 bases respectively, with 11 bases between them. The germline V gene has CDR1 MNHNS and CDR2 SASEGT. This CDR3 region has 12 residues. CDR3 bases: TGTGCCGGGGCAGGGGACACAGATACGCAGTATTTT. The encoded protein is CAGAGDTDTQYF.

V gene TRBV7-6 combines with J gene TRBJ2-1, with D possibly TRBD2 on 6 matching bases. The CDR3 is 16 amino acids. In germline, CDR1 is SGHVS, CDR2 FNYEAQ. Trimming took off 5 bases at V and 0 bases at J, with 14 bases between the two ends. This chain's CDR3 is CASSPVGGSSYNEQFF. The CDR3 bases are TGTGCCAGCAGCCCGGTGGGGGGTTCCTCCTACAATGAGCAGTTCTTC.

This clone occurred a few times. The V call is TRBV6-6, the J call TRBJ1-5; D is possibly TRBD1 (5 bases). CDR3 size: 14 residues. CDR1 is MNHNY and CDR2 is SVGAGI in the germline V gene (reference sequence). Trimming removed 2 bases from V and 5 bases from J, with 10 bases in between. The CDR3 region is CASSYAGIDQPQHF. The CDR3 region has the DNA TGTGCCAGCAGTTACGCAGGGATCGATCAGCCCCAGCATTTT.

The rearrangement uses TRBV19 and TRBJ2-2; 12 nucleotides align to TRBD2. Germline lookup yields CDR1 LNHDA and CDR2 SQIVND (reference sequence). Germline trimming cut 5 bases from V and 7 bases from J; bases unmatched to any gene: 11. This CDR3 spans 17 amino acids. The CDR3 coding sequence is TGTGCCAGTAGTTCCGGCCTAGCGGGAGGGCTTCACGGGGAGCTGTTTTTT. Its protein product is CASSSGLAGGLHGELFF.

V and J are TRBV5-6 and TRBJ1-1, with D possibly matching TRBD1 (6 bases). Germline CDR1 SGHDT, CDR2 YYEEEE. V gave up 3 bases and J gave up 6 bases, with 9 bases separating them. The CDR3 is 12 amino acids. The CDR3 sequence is CASSWEGAEAFF. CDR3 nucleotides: TGTGCCAGCAGCTGGGAGGGGGCTGAAGCTTTCTTT. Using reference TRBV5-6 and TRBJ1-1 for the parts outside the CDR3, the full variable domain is DAGVTQSPTHLIKTRGQQVTLRCSPKSGHDTVSWYQQALGQGPQFIFQYYEEEERQRGNFPDRFSGHQFPNYSSELNVNALLLGDSALYLCASSWEGAEAFFGQGTRLTVV.

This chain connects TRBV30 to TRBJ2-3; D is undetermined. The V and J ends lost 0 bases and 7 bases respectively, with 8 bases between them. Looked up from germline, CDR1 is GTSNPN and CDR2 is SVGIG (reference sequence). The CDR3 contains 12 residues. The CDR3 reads CAWSVGENTQYF. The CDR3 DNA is TGTGCCTGGAGTGTCGGAGAAAATACGCAGTATTTT. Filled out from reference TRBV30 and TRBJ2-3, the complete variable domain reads SQTIHQWPATLVQPVGSPLSLECTVEGTSNPNLYWYRQAAGRGLQLLFYSVGIGQISSEVPQNLSASRPQDRQFILSSKKLLLSDSGFYLCAWSVGENTQYFGPGTRLTVL.

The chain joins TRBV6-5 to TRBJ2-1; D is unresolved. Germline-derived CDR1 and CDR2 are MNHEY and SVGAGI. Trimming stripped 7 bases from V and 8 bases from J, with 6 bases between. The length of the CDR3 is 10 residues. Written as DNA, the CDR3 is TGTGCCAGCATCATTCATGAGCAGTTCTTC. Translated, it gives CASIIHEQFF.